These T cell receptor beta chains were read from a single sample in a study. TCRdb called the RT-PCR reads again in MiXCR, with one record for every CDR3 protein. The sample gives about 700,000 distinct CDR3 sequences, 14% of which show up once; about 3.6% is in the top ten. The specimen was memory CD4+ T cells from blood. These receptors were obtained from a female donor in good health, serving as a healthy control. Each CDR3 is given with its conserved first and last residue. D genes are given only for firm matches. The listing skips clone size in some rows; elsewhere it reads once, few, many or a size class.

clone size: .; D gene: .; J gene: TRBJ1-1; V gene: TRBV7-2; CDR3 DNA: TGTGCCAGCAGCTTAGCGCAGAATTTGAACACTGAAGCTTTCTTT; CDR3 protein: CASSLAQNLNTEAFF
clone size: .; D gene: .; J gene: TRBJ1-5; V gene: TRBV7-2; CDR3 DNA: TGTGCCAGCAGCCCTCAATGGGGCAATCAGCCCCAGCATTTT; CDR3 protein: CASSPQWGNQPQHF
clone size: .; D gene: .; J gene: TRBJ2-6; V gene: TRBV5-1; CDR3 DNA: TGCGCCAGCACCCAGGTACCTTCTGGGGCCAACGTCCTGACTTTC; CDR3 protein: CASTQVPSGANVLTF
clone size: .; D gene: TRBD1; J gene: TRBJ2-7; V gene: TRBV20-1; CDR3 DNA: TGCAGTGCTTGTCCAGGGGGCTACGAGCAGTACTTC; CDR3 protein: CSACPGGYEQYF
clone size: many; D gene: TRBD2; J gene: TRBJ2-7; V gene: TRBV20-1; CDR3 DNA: TGCAGTGCTAGATCTCGGGGACTAGCGGGAGTAGGGTACGAGCAGTACTTC; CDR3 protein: CSARSRGLAGVGYEQYF
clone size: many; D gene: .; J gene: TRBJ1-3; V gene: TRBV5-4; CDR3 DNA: TGTGCCAGCAGCTTGGGGACAGTACAACCTGGAAACACCATATATTTT; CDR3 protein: CASSLGTVQPGNTIYF
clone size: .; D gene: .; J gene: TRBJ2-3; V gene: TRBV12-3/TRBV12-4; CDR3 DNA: TGTGCCAGCAGTTTAGGTGGGCAGTCGGATACGCAGTATTTT; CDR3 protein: CASSLGGQSDTQYF
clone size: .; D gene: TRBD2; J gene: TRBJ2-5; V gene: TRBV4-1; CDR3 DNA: TGCGCCAGCGGGGGCCAGGCGGGAGGGGGAGAGACCCAGTACTTC; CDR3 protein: CASGGQAGGGETQYF
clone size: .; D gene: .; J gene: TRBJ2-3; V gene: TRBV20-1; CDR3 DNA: TGCAGTGCGGGATTGGGTAGCACAGATACGCAGTATTTT; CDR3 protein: CSAGLGSTDTQYF
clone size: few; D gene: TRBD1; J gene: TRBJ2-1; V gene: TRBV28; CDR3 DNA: TGTGCCAGCAGTTCCGGACAGGGGGCTAGCAATGAGCAGTTCTTC; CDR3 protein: CASSSGQGASNEQFF
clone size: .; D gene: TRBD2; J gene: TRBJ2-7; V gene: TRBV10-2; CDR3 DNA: TGCGCCAGCAGTGTTATAGCGGGGAGATACGAGCAGTACTTC; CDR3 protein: CASSVIAGRYEQYF
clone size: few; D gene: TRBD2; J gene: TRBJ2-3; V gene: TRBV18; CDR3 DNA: TGTGCCAGCTCAGTCTCTCCGGGACTAGCGGGAGAAAGTAGCACAGATACGCAGTATTTT; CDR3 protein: CASSVSPGLAGESSTDTQYF
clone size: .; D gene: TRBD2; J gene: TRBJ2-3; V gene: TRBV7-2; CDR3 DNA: TGTGCCAGCAGCTATCGACTAGCGGGAAACACAGATACGCAGTATTTT; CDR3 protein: CASSYRLAGNTDTQYF
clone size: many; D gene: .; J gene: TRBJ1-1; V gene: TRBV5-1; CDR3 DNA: TGTGCCAGCAGTTTAACAGGGAGGAACACTGAAGCTTTCTTT; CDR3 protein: CASSLTGRNTEAFF
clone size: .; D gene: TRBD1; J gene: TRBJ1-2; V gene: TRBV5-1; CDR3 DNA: TGCGCCAGCAGCTTGGCCCCCGTAGGACAGGGGGAAGAGGGCTACACCTTC; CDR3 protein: CASSLAPVGQGEEGYTF
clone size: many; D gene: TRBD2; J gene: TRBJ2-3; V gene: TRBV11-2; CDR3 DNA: TGTGCCAGCAGCTTAGGAGCGGGGCCCACAGATACGCAGTATTTT; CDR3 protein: CASSLGAGPTDTQYF
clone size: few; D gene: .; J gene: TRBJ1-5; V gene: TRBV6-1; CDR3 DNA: TGTGCCAGCAGTGTGGGGCAAGAGAATCAGCCCCAGCATTTT; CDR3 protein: CASSVGQENQPQHF
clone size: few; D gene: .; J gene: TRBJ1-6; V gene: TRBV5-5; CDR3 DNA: TGTGCCAGCAGCTTCTTCGACCGGCCCCTCCACTTT; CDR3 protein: CASSFFDRPLHF
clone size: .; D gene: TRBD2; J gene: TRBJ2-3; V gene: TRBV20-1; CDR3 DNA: TGCAGTGCTAGAGTGGTTGGACTAGCGGGAGTACGCTCCGATACGCAGTATTTT; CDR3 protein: CSARVVGLAGVRSDTQYF
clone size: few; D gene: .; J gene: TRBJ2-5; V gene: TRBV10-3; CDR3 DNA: TGTGCCATCGGCCGCGGGGCGGAGGAGACCCAGTACTTC; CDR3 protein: CAIGRGAEETQYF
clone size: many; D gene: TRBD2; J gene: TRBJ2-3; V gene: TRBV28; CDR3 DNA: TGTGCCAGCAGCTCTAGCGGGAGCACAGATACGCAGTATTTT; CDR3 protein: CASSSSGSTDTQYF
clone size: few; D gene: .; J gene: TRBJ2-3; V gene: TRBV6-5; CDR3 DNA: TGTGCCAGCAAACGGGAGTACGGGACAGATACGCAGTATTTT; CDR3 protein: CASKREYGTDTQYF
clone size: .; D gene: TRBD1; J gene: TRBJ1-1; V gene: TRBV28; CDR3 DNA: TGTGCCAGCAGCCAGGACAGGGGACGGTACACTGAAGCTTTCTTT; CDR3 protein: CASSQDRGRYTEAFF
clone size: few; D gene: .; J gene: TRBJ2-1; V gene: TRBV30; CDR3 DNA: TGTGCCTGGAGTGTAGCCGAGACAGGGAGGTCCTACAATGAGCAGTTCTTC; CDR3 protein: CAWSVAETGRSYNEQFF
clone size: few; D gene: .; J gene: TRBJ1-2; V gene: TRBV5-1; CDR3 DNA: TGCGCCACCAGCCCTGGGGGACAAATGCCTGGCTACACCTTC; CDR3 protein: CATSPGGQMPGYTF
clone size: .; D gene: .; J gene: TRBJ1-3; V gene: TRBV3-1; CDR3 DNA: TGTGCCAGCAGCCAACTCCCCGGAAACACCATATATTTT; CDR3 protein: CASSQLPGNTIYF
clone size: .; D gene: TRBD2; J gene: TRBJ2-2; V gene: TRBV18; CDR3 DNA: TGTGCCAGCTCGTCCCTAGCGGGAGATCCCACCGGGGAGCTGTTTTTT; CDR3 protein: CASSSLAGDPTGELFF
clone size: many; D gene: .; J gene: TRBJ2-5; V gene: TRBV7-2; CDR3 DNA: TGTGCCAGCAGCTTAGGCCCTTATCTCAAAGAGACCCAGTACTTC; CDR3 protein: CASSLGPYLKETQYF
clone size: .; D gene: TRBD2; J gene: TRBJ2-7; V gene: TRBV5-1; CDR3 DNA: TGCGCCAGCAGCATCAGTTCTAGCGGGGGAGTGGACGAGCAGTACTTC; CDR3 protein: CASSISSSGGVDEQYF
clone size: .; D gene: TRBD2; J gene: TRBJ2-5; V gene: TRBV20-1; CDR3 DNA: TGCAGTGCTAGCCGGGCAGCGGGAGCGGTTGAGACCCAGTACTTC; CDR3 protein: CSASRAAGAVETQYF
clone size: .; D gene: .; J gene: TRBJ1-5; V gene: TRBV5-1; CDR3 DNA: TGCGCCAGCAGCTTAGGAGGAACCAATCAGCCCCAGCATTTT; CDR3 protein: CASSLGGTNQPQHF
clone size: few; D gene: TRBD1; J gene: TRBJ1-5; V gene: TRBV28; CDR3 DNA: TGTGCCAGCAGTGACAGGGGGCGGTTTCAGCCCCAGCATTTT; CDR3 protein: CASSDRGRFQPQHF
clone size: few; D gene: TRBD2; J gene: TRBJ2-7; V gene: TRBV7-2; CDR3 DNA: TGTGCCAGCAGCTTAGATTTTAGCGGGGTCTACGAGCAGTACTTC; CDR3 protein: CASSLDFSGVYEQYF
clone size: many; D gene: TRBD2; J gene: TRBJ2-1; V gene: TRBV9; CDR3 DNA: TGTGCCAGCACCCCGTGGGAGGGTGAGCAGTTCTTC; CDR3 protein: CASTPWEGEQFF
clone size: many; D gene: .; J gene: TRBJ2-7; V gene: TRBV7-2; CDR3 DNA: TGTGCCAGCAGCTTAGCTTATCAGGTATCCTACGAGCAGTACTTC; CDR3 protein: CASSLAYQVSYEQYF
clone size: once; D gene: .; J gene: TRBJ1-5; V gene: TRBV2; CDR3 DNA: TGTGCCAGCATCGCAGGGAGGGCCCAGCCCCAGCATTTT; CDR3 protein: CASIAGRAQPQHF
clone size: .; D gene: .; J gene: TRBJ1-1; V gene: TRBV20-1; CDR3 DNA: TGCAGTGCCCCCCCCTGGCGGGCAAACACTGAAGCTTTCTTT; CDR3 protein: CSAPPWRANTEAFF
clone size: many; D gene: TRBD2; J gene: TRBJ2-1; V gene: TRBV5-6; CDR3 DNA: TGTGCCAGCAGCTTGTCCCTAGCGGGGGGTTACAATGAGCAGTTCTTC; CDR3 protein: CASSLSLAGGYNEQFF
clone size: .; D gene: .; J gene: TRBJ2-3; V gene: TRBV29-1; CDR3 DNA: TGCAGCGTTGAAGATCCCCCTGGGGTCCGTAGCACAGATACGCAGTATTTT; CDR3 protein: CSVEDPPGVRSTDTQYF
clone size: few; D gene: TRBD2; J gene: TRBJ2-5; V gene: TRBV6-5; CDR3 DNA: TGTGCCAGCAGTTACGGGCCTAGCGGGAGCATAGAGACCCAGTACTTC; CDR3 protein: CASSYGPSGSIETQYF
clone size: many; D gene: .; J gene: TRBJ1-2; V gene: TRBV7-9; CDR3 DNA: TGTGCCAGCAGCTTAGAGGCAGATGATGGCTACACCTTC; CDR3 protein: CASSLEADDGYTF
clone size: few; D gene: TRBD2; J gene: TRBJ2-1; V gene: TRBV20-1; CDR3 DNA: TGCAGTGCTAGTATCGGGACTAGCTCCTACAATGAGCAGTTCTTC; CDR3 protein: CSASIGTSSYNEQFF
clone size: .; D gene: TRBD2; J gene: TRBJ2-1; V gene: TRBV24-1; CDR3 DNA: TGTGCCACCAGTGAAGTAGCGGGAGCGCACAATGAGCAGTTCTTC; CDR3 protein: CATSEVAGAHNEQFF
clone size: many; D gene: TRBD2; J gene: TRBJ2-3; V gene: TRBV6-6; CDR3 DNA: TGTGCCAGCAGTCTAGCGGAGGCCACAGATACGCAGTATTTT; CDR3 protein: CASSLAEATDTQYF
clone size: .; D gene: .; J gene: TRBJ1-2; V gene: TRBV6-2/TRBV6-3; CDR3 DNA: TGTGCCAGCAGCGATTATGGCTACACCTTC; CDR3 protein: CASSDYGYTF
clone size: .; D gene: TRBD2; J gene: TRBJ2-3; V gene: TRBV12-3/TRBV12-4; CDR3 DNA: TGTGCCAGCAGTTTCCCGACTAGCGCGATCACAGATACGCAGTATTTT; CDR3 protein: CASSFPTSAITDTQYF
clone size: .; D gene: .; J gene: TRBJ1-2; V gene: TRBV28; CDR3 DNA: TGTGCCAGCAGTTCAGGAGAGGGGCATGGCTACACCTTC; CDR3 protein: CASSSGEGHGYTF
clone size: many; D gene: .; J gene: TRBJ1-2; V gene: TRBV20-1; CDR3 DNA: TGCAGCTATAGAACACAGGGTTTACATGGCTACACCTTC; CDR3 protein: CSYRTQGLHGYTF